This T cell receptor (beta chain) originates from a study of blood T cell repertoires in COVID-19. Study in general: Donors in the United States, Italy and Spain gave samples during acute or convalescent COVID-19. T cells, B-cell-depleted T cells, or PBMCs provided the cDNA or gDNA that served as material.

Original methodology: Amplification with reference gene primers provided the estimates of nucleated cell counts. Generated by immunoSEQ multiplex PCR, the TCRdb table keeps only in-frame clones and is missing some. V, J and clone size are those of that table, while D and trimming were read from the DNA. This table holds some 140,000 clones, around three quarters found once. Germline V gives CDR1 SGHRS, CDR2 YFSETQ. The CDR3 is 15 amino acids. Losses at the gene ends were 4 bases for V and 3 bases for J; bases not matched to a gene: 5. V gene TRBV5-1 combines with J gene TRBJ1-5, with 9 bases that match TRBD1. The receptor's source is a man older than 75 with acute or convalescent COVID-19. Material: peripheral blood. CDR3 DNA: TGCGCCAGCAGCCTAGGACAGGGGAACAATCAGCCCCAGCATTTT. It specifies CASSLGQGNNQPQHF. The full variable domain, in which reference TRBV5-1 and TRBJ1-5 provide the parts outside the CDR3, is KAGVTQTPRYLIKTRGQQVTLSCSPISGHRSVSWYQQTPGQGLQFLFEYFSETQRNKGNFPGRFSGRQFSNSRSEMNVSTLELGDSALYLCASSLGQGNNQPQHFGDGTRLSIL.